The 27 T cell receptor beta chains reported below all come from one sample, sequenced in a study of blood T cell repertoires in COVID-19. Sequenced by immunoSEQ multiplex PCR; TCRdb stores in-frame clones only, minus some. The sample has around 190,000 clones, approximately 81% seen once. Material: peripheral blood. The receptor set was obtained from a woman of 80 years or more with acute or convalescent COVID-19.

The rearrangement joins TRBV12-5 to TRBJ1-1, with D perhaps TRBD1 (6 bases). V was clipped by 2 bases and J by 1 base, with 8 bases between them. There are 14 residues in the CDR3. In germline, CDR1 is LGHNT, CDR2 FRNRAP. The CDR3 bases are TGTGCTAGTGGTTTGCAGGGGTGGAACACTGAAGCTTTCTTT. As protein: CASGLQGWNTEAFF.

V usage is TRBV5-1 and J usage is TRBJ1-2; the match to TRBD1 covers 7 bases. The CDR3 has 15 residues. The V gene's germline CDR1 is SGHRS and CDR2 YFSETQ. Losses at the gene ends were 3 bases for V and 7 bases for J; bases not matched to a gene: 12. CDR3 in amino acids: CASSYGQDTYSGYTF. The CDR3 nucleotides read TGCGCCAGCAGCTACGGACAGGATACCTACAGTGGCTACACCTTC.

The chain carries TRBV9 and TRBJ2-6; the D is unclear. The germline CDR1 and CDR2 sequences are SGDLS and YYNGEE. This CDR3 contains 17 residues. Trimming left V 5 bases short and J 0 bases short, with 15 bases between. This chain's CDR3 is CASSSPLLLSGANVLTF. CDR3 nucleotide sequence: TGTGCCAGCAGTAGCCCACTCCTACTCTCTGGGGCCAACGTCCTGACTTTC.

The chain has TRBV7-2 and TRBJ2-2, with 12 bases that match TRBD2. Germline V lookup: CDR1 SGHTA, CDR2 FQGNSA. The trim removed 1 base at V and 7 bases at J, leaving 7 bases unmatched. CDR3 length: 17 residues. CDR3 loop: CASSLGLAGGPHGELFF. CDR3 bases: TGTGCCAGCAGCTTAGGGCTAGCGGGAGGGCCCCACGGGGAGCTGTTTTTT.

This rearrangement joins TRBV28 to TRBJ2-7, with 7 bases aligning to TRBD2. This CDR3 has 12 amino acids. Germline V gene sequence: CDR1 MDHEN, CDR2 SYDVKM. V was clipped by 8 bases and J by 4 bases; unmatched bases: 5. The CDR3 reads CASRLGGYEQYF. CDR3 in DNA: TGTGCCAGCCGCCTGGGGGGGTACGAGCAGTACTTC.

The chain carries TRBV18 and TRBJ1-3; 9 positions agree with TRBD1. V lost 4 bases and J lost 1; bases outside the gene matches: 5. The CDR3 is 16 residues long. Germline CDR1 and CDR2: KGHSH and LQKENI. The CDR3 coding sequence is TGTGCCAGCTCACGGGTCGGACAGGGGTCTGGAAACACCATATATTTT. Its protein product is CASSRVGQGSGNTIYF.

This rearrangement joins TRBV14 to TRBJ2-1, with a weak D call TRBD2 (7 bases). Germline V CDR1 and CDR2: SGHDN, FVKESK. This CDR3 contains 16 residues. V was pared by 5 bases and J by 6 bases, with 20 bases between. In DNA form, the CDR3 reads TGTGCCAGCAGCGGAAAGGGGGGGGCTATCGCCAATGAGCAGTTCTTC. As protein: CASSGKGGAIANEQFF.

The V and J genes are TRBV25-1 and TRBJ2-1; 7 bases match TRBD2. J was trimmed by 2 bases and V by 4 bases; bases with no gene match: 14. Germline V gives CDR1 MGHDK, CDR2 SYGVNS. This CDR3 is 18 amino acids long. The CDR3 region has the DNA TGTGCCAGCAGTGTGGAGGGAAGAACGGGAGGAACCTACAATGAGCAGTTCTTC. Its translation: CASSVEGRTGGTYNEQFF.

As DNA, the CDR3 is TGCAGCGTTGAAGGGGGGCCGAAGGGCCTAAACACCGGGGAGCTGTTTTTT. The encoded protein is CSVEGGPKGLNTGELFF. The J gene is TRBJ2-2, the V gene TRBV29-1; maybe TRBD1 (6 bases). Germline CDR1 and CDR2: SQVTM and ANQGSEA. The CDR3 has 17 residues. Trimming removed 1 base at V and 2 bases at J, with 17 bases between.

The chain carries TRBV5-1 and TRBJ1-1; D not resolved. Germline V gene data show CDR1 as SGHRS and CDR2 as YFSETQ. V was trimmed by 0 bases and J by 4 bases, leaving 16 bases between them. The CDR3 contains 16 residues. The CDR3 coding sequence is TGCGCCAGCAGCTTGGGATCGGCGGGAGGGATCACTGAAGCTTTCTTT. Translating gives CASSLGSAGGITEAFF.

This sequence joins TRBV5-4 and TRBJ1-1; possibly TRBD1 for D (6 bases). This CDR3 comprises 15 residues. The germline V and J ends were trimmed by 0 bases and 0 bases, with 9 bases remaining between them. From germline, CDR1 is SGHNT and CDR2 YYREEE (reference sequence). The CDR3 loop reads CASSLVDRLNTEAFF. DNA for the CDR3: TGTGCCAGCAGCTTGGTTGACAGGCTGAACACTGAAGCTTTCTTT.

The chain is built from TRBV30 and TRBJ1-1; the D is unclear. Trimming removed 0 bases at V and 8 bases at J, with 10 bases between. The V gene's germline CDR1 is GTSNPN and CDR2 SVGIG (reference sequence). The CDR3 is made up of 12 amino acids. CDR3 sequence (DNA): TGTGCCTGGAGTGTACTGTCCCAAGAAGCTTTCTTT. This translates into CAWSVLSQEAFF.

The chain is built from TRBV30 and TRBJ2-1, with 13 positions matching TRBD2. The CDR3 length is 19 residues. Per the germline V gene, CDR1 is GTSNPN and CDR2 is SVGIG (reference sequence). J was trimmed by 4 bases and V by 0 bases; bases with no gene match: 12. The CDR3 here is CAWSVGIRTSGSFYNEQFF. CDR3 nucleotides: TGTGCCTGGAGTGTGGGGATACGGACTAGCGGGAGTTTTTACAATGAGCAGTTCTTC.

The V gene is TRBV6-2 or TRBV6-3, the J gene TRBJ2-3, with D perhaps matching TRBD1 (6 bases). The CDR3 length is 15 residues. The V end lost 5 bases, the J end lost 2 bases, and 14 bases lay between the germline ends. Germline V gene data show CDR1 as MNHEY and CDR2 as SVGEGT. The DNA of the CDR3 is TGTGCCAGCAGTCCGAGACAGGAAAACACAGATACGCAGTATTTT. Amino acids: CASSPRQENTDTQYF.

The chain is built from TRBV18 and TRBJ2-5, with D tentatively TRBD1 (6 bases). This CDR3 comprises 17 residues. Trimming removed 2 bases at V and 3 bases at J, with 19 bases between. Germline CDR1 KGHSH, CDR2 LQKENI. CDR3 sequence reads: CASSPEAGQRGKETQYF. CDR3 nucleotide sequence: TGTGCCAGCTCACCAGAGGCTGGACAGAGGGGCAAAGAGACCCAGTACTTC.

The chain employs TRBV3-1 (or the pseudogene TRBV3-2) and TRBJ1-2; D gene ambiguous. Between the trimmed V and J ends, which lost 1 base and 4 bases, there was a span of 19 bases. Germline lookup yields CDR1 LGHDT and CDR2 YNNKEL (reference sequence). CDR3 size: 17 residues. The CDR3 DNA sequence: TGTGCCAGCAGCCAAGGAGGCCCGGGGAGGTTGGGCTATGGCTACACCTTC. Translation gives CASSQGGPGRLGYGYTF.

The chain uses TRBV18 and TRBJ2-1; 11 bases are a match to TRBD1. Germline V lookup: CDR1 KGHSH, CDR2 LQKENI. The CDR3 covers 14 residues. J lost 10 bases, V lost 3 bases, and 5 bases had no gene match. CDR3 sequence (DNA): TGTGCCAGCTCACCTCCCGGGACAGGGGGGGAGCAGTTCTTC. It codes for CASSPPGTGGEQFF.

CDR3 sequence reads: CSVGHSHEQYF. CDR3 coding DNA: TGCAGCGTTGGACATTCCCACGAGCAGTACTTC. The J gene is TRBJ2-7, the V gene TRBV29-1; D is unresolved. V was cut by 4 bases and J by 5 bases, with 9 bases left in between. Germline assignment: CDR1 SQVTM and CDR2 ANQGSEA. The CDR3 totals 11 residues.

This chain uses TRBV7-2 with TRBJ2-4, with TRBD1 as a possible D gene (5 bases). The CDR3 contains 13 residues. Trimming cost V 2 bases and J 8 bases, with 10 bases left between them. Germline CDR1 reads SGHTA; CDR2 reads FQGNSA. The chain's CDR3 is CASSLSRVDIQYF. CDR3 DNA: TGTGCCAGCAGCTTAAGCAGGGTGGACATTCAGTACTTC.

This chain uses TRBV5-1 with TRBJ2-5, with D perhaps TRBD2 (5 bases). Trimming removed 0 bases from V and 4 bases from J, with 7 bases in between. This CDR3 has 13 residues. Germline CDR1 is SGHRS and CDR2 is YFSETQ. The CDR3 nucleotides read TGCGCCAGCAGCTTGGACGGGGTAGAGACCCAGTACTTC. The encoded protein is CASSLDGVETQYF.

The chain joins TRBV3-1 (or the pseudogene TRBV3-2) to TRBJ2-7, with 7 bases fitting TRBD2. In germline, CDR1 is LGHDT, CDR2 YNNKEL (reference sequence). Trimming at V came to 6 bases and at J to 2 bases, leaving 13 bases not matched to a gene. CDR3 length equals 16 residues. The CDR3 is CASRIWEGAATYEQYF. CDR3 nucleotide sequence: TGTGCCAGCAGGATATGGGAGGGAGCGGCCACCTACGAGCAGTACTTC.

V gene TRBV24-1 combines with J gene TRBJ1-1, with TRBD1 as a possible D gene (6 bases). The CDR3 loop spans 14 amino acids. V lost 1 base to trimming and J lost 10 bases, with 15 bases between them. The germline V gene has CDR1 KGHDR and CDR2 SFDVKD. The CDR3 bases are TGTGCCACCAGTGATTTCAGGACAGCCAATGGAGCTTTCTTT. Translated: CATSDFRTANGAFF.

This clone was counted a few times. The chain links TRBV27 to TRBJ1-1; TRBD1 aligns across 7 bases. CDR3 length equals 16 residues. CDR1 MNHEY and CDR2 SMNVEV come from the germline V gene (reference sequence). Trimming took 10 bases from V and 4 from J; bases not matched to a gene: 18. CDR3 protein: CATLGVSNRGRTEAFF. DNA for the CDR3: TGTGCCACCCTGGGCGTCTCGAACAGGGGACGCACTGAAGCTTTCTTT.

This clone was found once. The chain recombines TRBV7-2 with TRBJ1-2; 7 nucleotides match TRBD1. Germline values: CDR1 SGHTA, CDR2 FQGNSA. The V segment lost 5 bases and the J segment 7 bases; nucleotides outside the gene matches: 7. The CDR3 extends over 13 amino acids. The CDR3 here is CASSNTGVAGYTF. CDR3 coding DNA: TGTGCCAGCAGCAACACAGGGGTCGCTGGCTACACCTTC. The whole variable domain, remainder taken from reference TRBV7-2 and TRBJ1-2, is GAGVSQSPSNKVTEKGKDVELRCDPISGHTALYWYRQSLGQGLEFLIYFQGNSAPDKSGLPSDRFSAERTGGSVSTLTIQRTQQEDSAVYLCASSNTGVAGYTFGSGTRLTVV.

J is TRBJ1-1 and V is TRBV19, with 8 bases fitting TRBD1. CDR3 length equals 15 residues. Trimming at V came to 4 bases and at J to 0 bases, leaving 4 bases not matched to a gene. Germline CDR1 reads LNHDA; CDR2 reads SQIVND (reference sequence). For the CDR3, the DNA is TGTGCCAGTAGTACCCCGGACAGGGTGAACACTGAAGCTTTCTTT. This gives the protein CASSTPDRVNTEAFF.

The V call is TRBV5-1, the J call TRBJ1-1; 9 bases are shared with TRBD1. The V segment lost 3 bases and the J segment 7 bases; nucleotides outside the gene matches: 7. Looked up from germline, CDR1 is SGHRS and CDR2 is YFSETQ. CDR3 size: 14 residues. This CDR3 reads CASSSYRTGVEAFF. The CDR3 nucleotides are TGCGCCAGCAGCTCATATAGGACAGGGGTTGAAGCTTTCTTT.

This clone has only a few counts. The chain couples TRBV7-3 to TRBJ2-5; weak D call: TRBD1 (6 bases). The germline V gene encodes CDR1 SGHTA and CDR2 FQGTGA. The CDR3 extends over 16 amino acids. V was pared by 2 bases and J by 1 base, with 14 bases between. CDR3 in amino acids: CASSLVGTSFQETQYF. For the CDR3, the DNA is TGTGCCAGCAGCTTAGTGGGGACATCTTTCCAAGAGACCCAGTACTTC.